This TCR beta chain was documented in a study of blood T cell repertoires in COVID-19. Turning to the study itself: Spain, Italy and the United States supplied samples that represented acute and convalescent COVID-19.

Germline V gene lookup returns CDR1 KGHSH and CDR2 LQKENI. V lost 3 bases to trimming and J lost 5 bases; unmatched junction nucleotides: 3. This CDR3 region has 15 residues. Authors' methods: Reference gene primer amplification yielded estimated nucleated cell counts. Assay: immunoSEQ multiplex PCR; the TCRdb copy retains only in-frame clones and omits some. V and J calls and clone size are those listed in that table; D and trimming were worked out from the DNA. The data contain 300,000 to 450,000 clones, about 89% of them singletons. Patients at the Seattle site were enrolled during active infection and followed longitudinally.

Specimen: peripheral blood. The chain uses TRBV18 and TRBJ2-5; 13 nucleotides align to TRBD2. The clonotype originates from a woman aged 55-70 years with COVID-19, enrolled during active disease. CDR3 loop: CASSPRTSGGETQYF. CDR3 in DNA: TGTGCCAGCTCACCTCGGACTAGCGGGGGTGAGACCCAGTACTTC.